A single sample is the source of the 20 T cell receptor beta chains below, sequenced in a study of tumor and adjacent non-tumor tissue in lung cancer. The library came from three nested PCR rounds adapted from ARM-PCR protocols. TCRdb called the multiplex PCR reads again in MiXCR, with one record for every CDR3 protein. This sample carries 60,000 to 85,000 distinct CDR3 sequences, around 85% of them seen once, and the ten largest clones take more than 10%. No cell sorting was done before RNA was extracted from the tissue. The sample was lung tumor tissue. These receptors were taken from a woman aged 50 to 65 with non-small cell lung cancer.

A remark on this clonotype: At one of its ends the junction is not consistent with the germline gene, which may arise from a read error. The CDR3 reads CAISESMGGRTATGKLFF. CDR3 DNA: TGTGCCATCAGTGAGTCGATGGGTGGGAGGACCGCCACCGGGAAGCTGTTTTTT. The rearrangement joins TRBV10-3 to TRBJ2-2; D possibly corresponds to TRBD2 (6 bases). Per germline, CDR1 ENHRY and CDR2 SYGVKD. The CDR3 extends over 18 amino acids.

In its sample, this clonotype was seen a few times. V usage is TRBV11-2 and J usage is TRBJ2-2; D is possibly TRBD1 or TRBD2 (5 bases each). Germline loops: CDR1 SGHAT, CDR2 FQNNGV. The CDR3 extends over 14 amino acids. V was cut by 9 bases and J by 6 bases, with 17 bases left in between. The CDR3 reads CASSKNWDAGELFF. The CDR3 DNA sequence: TGTGCCAGTAGCAAGAACTGGGACGCCGGGGAGCTGTTTTTT.

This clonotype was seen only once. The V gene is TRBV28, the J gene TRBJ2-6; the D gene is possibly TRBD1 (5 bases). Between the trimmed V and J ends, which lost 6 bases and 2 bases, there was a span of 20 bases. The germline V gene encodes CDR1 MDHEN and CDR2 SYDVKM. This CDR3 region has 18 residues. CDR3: CASSKIMQGPTGANVLTF. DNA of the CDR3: TGTGCCAGCAGCAAAATTATGCAGGGCCCTACTGGGGCCAACGTCCTGACTTTC.

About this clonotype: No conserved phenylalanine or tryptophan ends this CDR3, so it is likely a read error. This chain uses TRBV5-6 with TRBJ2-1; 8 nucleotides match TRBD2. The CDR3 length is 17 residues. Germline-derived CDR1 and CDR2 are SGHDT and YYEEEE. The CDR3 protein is CASSSLAAGRDYNEQFS. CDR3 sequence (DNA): TGTGCCAGTAGCTCTTTGGCGGCCGGGAGGGACTACAATGAGCAGTTCTCC.

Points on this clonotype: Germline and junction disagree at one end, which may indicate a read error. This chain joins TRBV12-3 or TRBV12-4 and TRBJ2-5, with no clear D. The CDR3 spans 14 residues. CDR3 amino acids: CANSYCGLHETQYF. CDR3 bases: TGTGCCAACAGTTATTGTGGCTTGCACGAGACCCAGTACTTC.

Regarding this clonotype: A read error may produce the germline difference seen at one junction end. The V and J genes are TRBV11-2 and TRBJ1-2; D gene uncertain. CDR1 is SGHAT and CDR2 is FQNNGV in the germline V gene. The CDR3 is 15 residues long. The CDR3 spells CASSLVTEANYGHAF. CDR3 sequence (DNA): TGTGCCAGCAGCTTAGTAACGGAGGCTAACTATGGCCACGCCTTC.

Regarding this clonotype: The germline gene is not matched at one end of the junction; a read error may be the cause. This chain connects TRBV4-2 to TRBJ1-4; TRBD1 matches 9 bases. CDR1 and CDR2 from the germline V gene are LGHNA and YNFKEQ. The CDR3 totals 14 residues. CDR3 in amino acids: CTSRQGQGGEKLFF. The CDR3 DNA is TGTACCAGCAGGCAGGGACAGGGTGGTGAAAAACTGTTTTTT.

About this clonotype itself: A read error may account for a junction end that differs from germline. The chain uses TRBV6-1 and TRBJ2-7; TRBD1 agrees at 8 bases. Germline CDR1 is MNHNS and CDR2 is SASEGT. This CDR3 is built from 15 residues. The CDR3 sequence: CVSRTPQGGVYEQYF. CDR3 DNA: TGTGTCAGCAGGACGCCACAGGGGGGAGTTTATGAGCAGTACTTC.

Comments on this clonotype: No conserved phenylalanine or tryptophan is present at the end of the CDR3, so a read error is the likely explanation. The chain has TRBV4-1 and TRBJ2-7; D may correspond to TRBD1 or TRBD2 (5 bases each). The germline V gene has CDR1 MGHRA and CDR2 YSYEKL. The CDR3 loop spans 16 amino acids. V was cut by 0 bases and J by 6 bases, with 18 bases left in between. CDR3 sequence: CASSQDLYTGLSEQYL. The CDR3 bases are TGCGCCAGCAGCCAAGATCTGTACACGGGGCTTTCCGAGCAGTACCTC.

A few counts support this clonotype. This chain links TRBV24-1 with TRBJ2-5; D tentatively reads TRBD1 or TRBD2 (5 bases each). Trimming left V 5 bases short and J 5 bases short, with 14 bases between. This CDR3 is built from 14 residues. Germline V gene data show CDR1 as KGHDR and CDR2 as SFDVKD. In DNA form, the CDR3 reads TGTGCCACCAGTGTCACCGGGACGGGGGAGACCCAGTACTTC. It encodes CATSVTGTGETQYF.

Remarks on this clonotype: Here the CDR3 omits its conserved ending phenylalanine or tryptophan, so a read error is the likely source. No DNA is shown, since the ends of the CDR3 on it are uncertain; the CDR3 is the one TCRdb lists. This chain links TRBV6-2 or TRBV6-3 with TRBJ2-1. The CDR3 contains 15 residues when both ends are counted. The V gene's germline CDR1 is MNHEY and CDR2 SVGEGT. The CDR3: CVSSISGGFYNEQFL.

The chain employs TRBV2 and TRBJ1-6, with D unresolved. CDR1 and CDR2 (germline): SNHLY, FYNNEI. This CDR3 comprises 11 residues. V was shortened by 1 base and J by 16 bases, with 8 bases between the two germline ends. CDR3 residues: CASSEVEILHF. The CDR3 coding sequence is TGTGCCAGCAGTGAAGTTGAGATACTCCACTTT.

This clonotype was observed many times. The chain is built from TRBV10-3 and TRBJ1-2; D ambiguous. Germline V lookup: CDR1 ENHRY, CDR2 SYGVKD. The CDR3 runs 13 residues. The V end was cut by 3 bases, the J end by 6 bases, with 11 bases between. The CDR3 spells CAISEGGGHGYTF. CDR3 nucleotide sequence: TGTGCCATCAGTGAAGGCGGAGGCCATGGCTACACCTTC.

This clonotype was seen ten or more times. The CDR3 DNA reads as TGTGCCAGCAGTTACTCGAGCGAGGTCGCTGAAGCTTTCTTT. Translating it yields CASSYSSEVAEAFF. V gene TRBV6-6 combines with J gene TRBJ1-1; D uncertain. Germline V gene sequence: CDR1 MNHNY, CDR2 SVGAGI (reference sequence). Trimming pared 0 bases from V and 6 bases from J, leaving 11 bases between. This CDR3 spans 14 amino acids.

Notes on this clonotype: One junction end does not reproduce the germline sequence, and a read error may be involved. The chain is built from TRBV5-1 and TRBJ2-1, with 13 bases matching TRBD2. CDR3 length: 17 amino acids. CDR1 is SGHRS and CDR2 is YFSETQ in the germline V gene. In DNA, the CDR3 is TGCGCCGGCAGCCCCTACCCACTAGCGGGAGGGCCTGATGAGCAGTTCTTC. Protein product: CAGSPYPLAGGPDEQFF.

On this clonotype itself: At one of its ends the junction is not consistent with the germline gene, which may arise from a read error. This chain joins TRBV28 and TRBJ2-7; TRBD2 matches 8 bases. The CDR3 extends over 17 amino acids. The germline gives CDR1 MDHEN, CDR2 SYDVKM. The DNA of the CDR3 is TGTGCCACCGAGAGTCCCGTCGGAACGGGAGGGTCCTCCGAGCAGTACTTC. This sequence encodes CATESPVGTGGSSEQYF. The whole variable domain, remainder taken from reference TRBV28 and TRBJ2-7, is DVKVTQSSRYLVKRTGEKVFLECVQDMDHENMFWYRQDPGLGLRLIYFSYDVKMKEKGDIPEGYSVSREKKERFSLILESASTNQTSMYLCATESPVGTGGSSEQYFGPGTRLTVT.

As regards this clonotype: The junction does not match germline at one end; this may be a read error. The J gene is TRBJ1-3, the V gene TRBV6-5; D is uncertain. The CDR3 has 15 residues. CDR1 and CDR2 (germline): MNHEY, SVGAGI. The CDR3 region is CAGRGESRAGSTIYF. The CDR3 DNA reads TGTGCCGGCAGAGGCGAGAGCCGCGCTGGAAGCACCATATATTTT.

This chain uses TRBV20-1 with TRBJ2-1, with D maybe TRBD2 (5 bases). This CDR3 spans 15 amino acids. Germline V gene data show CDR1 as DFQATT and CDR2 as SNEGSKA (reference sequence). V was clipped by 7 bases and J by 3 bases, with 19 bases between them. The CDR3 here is CSVSAANPDYNEQFF. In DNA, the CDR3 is TGCAGTGTTAGCGCCGCCAACCCTGACTACAATGAGCAGTTCTTC.

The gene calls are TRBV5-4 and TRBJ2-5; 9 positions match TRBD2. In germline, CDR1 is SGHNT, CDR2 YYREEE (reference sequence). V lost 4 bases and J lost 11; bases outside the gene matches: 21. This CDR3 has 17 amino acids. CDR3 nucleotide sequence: TGTGCCAGCAGCACCACCGGGACTAGCTCCTTTGTTGATACTCAGTACTTC. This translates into CASSTTGTSSFVDTQYF.

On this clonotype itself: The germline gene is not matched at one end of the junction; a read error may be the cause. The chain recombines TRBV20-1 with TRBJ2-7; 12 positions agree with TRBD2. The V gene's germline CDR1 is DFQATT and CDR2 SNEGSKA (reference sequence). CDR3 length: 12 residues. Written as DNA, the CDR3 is TGCGGTGCTAGCGGGAGGGTCAAGGAGGAGTACTTC. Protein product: CGASGRVKEEYF.